This entry lists 24 T cell receptor beta chains sequenced from one sample in a study of CD8+ T cells in alopecia areata. Extracted RNA was reverse transcribed into cDNA, the sequencing template. Profiled with immunoSEQ multiplex PCR; TCRdb holds only in-frame clones, not every one. In the table there are roughly 120,000 clones, around two fifths of which are singletons. The specimen sequenced was CD4+ T cells sorted from blood. These receptor sequences come from a human donor with alopecia areata.

This clone was detected only a few times. Other nucleotide sequences in the sample specify the same CDR3. The CDR3 spells CASSLRPYEQYF. The CDR3 nucleotides are TGTGCCAGCAGTTTAAGGCCCTACGAGCAGTACTTC. The rearrangement uses TRBV28 and TRBJ2-7; D is unclear. V was cut by 2 bases and J by 2 bases, with 4 bases left in between. The CDR3 is 12 amino acids. In germline, CDR1 is MDHEN, CDR2 SYDVKM.

V gene TRBV5-1 combines with J gene TRBJ2-3; D is ambiguous. Per germline, CDR1 SGHRS and CDR2 YFSETQ. This CDR3 spans 12 amino acids. Trimming took off 5 bases at V and 4 bases at J, with 8 bases between the two ends. CDR3 sequence (DNA): TGCGCCAGCAGGACGGATGCAGATACGCAGTATTTT. Residues: CASRTDADTQYF.

The chain carries TRBV14 and TRBJ2-7; TRBD1 is a possible D gene (6 bases). Deletions cut 4 bases from V and 4 bases from J, with 8 bases between. This CDR3 is 12 amino acids long. Per germline, CDR1 SGHDN and CDR2 FVKESK. The CDR3: CASSPDRYEQYF. The CDR3 DNA sequence: TGTGCCAGCAGCCCCGACAGGTACGAGCAGTACTTC.

Only a few counts were recorded for this clone. The rearrangement uses TRBV5-1 and TRBJ2-7; D is undetermined. The germline CDR1 and CDR2 sequences are SGHRS and YFSETQ. The CDR3 contains 13 residues. The V end lost 4 bases, the J end lost 3 bases, and 11 bases lay between the germline ends. The CDR3 spells CASSIKVDYEQYF. CDR3 sequence (DNA): TGCGCCAGCAGCATCAAGGTAGACTACGAGCAGTACTTC.

Worth noting for this clone: The same CDR3 is also encoded by other DNA sequences in this sample. CDR3 residues: CSVGTGSGANVLTF. The CDR3 DNA sequence: TGCAGCGTAGGAACAGGGTCTGGGGCCAACGTCCTGACTTTC. This sequence joins TRBV29-1 and TRBJ2-6, with D possibly matching TRBD1 (6 bases). V was shortened by 6 bases and J by 1 base, with 10 bases between the two germline ends. This CDR3 spans 14 amino acids. Germline CDR1 and CDR2: SQVTM and ANQGSEA.

This clone was detected a few times. CDR3 nucleotide sequence: TGTGCCAGCAGCCAAGCAAGGAACAGCAATCAGCCCCAGCATTTT. Its translation is CASSQARNSNQPQHF. This sequence joins TRBV4-2 and TRBJ1-5; D remains unclear. CDR1 LGHNA and CDR2 YNFKEQ come from the germline V gene. The CDR3 runs to 15 residues. V was pared by 1 base and J by 1 base, with 8 bases between.

This clone was seen a few times. The rearrangement joins TRBV7-9 to TRBJ1-1; D is ambiguous. The CDR3 sequence is 14 residues long. Trimming took off 2 bases at V and 1 base at J, with 8 bases between the two ends. The germline CDR1 and CDR2 sequences are SEHNR and FQNEAQ (reference sequence). The CDR3 DNA sequence: TGTGCCAGCAGCTTACAGGCTGGGAACACTGAAGCTTTCTTT. This codes for CASSLQAGNTEAFF.

The chain joins TRBV30 to TRBJ2-1; tentatively, D is TRBD1 or TRBD2 (6 bases each). Germline lookup yields CDR1 GTSNPN and CDR2 SVGIG (reference sequence). The CDR3 contains 17 residues. Trimming took off 2 bases at V and 6 bases at J, with 23 bases between the two ends. The CDR3 is CAWSQGDSLAGVNEQFF. In DNA, the CDR3 is TGTGCCTGGAGTCAGGGTGACTCACTAGCAGGGGTCAATGAGCAGTTCTTC.

The rearrangement links TRBV28 to TRBJ1-5; TRBD1 might be the D (5 bases). Trimming took off 5 bases at V and 3 bases at J, with 14 bases between the two ends. The CDR3 consists of 15 residues. Germline-derived CDR1 and CDR2 are MDHEN and SYDVKM. CDR3 nucleotide sequence: TGTGCCAGCAGTCTTGGGGGGGGAATCAATCAGCCCCAGCATTTT. Residues: CASSLGGGINQPQHF.

This clone was seen only a few times. V and J are TRBV4-1 and TRBJ1-5; 9 nucleotides align to TRBD1. The length of the CDR3 is 16 residues. Trimming took 1 base from V and 7 from J; bases not matched to a gene: 8. Germline V gives CDR1 MGHRA, CDR2 YSYEKL. Here the CDR3 DNA reads TGCGCCAGCAGCCAAGGGGACAGGGTGGGTAGGCAGCCCCAGCATTTT. Residues: CASSQGDRVGRQPQHF.

V usage is TRBV4-1 and J usage is TRBJ1-1; TRBD1 might be the D (5 bases). V lost 0 bases to trimming and J lost 10 bases, with 18 bases between them. There are 15 residues in the CDR3. The germline CDR1 and CDR2 sequences are MGHRA and YSYEKL. This CDR3 is CASSQELQAGRAAFF. The CDR3 coding sequence is TGCGCCAGCAGCCAAGAACTCCAAGCAGGGAGGGCAGCTTTCTTT.

V usage is TRBV5-1 and J usage is TRBJ2-5; TRBD1 matches 8 bases. Germline lookup yields CDR1 SGHRS and CDR2 YFSETQ. The junction had 5 bases not matched to a gene; V was cut back by 2 bases and J by 5 bases. This CDR3 is 14 amino acids long. The DNA for the CDR3 is TGCGCCAGCAGCTTCTCGGGACAGGTGGAGACCCAGTACTTC. Translating it yields CASSFSGQVETQYF.

This chain connects TRBV7-2 to TRBJ2-1; no reliable D call. Looked up from germline, CDR1 is SGHTA and CDR2 is FQGNSA. Trimming cost V 5 bases and J 2 bases, with 1 base left between them. The CDR3 totals 11 residues. CDR3 in DNA: TGTGCCAGCAGCGCCTACAATGAGCAGTTCTTC. Protein: CASSAYNEQFF.

This clone occurred a few times. This sequence joins TRBV7-2 and TRBJ2-5; TRBD2 aligns across 8 bases. The CDR3 consists of 13 residues. CDR1 SGHTA and CDR2 FQGNSA come from the germline V gene. V lost 3 bases to trimming and J lost 5 bases; unmatched junction nucleotides: 2. Written as DNA, the CDR3 is TGTGCCAGCAGCTTCGGGGGGGCCGAGACCCAGTACTTC. Its protein is CASSFGGAETQYF.

This clone turned up a few times. The chain combines TRBV29-1 with TRBJ2-5, with D possibly matching TRBD1 (5 bases). The V and J ends lost 4 bases and 3 bases respectively, with 12 bases between them. Germline CDR1 and CDR2: SQVTM and ANQGSEA. This CDR3 has 13 residues. The CDR3 loop reads CSVGTNRKETQYF. The CDR3 DNA sequence: TGCAGCGTTGGAACTAACAGGAAAGAGACCCAGTACTTC.

This clone has a handful of counts. The chain carries TRBV27 and TRBJ2-6; 8 bases line up with TRBD1. The CDR3 has 15 residues. The V gene's germline CDR1 is MNHEY and CDR2 SMNVEV (reference sequence). V dropped 4 bases and J dropped 4; count of bases not matched to a gene: 3. The CDR3 coding sequence is TGTGCCAGCAGTTCCAGGGGGCTGGGGGCCAACGTCCTGACTTTC. It is translated as CASSSRGLGANVLTF.

This clone turned up a few times. The chain recombines TRBV28 with TRBJ1-1; D is perhaps TRBD1 (6 bases). The length of the CDR3 is 13 residues. V gave up 6 bases and J gave up 7 bases, with 15 bases separating them. Germline V lookup: CDR1 MDHEN, CDR2 SYDVKM. CDR3 protein: CASRVGGLGEAFF. CDR3 sequence (DNA): TGTGCCAGCAGAGTCGGGGGGCTCGGTGAAGCTTTCTTT.

This clone was detected once. Written as DNA, the CDR3 is TGTGCCTGCTCGACAGGATCAGAGACCCAGTACTTC. Translation gives CACSTGSETQYF. The V call is TRBV30, the J call TRBJ2-5, with TRBD1 as a possible D gene (6 bases). CDR1 and CDR2 from the germline V gene are GTSNPN and SVGIG (reference sequence). The CDR3 totals 12 residues. V was pared by 6 bases and J by 4 bases, with 12 bases between.

This clone has a handful of counts. The V call is TRBV29-1, the J call TRBJ2-1, with 10 bases identical to TRBD2. Germline V gene data show CDR1 as SQVTM and CDR2 as ANQGSEA. The CDR3 is 14 residues long. Losses at the gene ends were 3 bases for V and 6 bases for J; bases not matched to a gene: 5. The CDR3 sequence: CSVDRRLAGNEQFF. The CDR3 nucleotides are TGCAGCGTTGATCGAAGACTAGCGGGCAATGAGCAGTTCTTC.

The chain links TRBV6-6 to TRBJ2-2; D unclear. V was shortened by 2 bases and J by 5 bases, with 15 bases between the two germline ends. CDR1 is MNHNY, CDR2 SVGAGI, per germline (reference sequence). The CDR3 sequence is 16 residues long. As DNA, the CDR3 is TGTGCCAGCAGTTACCGCGGCGGTCGTCAGACCGGGGAGCTGTTTTTT. Encoded protein: CASSYRGGRQTGELFF.

There are a few counts of this clone. The CDR3 is CASRPDRASFGELFF. CDR3 in DNA: TGTGCCAGCAGGCCCGACAGGGCATCTTTCGGGGAGCTGTTTTTT. V gene TRBV7-8 combines with J gene TRBJ2-2; 7 bases map to TRBD1. Trimming cost V 6 bases and J 7 bases; bases outside gene matches: 11. The CDR3 is 15 amino acids. Germline V gene data show CDR1 as SGHVS and CDR2 as FQNEAQ. The full variable domain, completed using reference TRBV7-8 and TRBJ2-2, is GAGVSQSPRYKVAKRGQDVALRCDPISGHVSLFWYQQALGQGPEFLTYFQNEAQLDKSGLPSDRFFAERPEGSVSTLKIQRTQQEDSAVYLCASRPDRASFGELFFGEGSRLTVL.

The chain couples TRBV30 to TRBJ1-5; 10 bases are shared with TRBD1. Per the germline V gene, CDR1 is GTSNPN and CDR2 is SVGIG (reference sequence). V dropped 1 base and J dropped 6; count of bases not matched to a gene: 6. This CDR3 contains 15 residues. The CDR3 DNA reads TGTGCCTGGAGTGCCGGACAGGGGGGGCTTCAGCCCCAGCATTTT. Protein sequence: CAWSAGQGGLQPQHF.

In this sample, this clone turned up a few times. The chain joins TRBV28 to TRBJ2-5; weak D call: TRBD2 (5 bases). CDR1 is MDHEN and CDR2 is SYDVKM in the germline V gene. The CDR3 extends over 16 amino acids. Between the trimmed V and J ends, which lost 1 base and 2 bases, there was a span of 14 bases. This CDR3 is CASSLSDSPIQETQYF. DNA of the CDR3: TGTGCCAGCAGTTTATCGGACTCTCCAATACAAGAGACCCAGTACTTC.

This chain links TRBV18 with TRBJ2-3; D may be TRBD2 (5 bases). The CDR3 runs 14 residues. V lost 3 bases and J 1 base, leaving 8 bases between the germline ends. In germline, CDR1 is KGHSH, CDR2 LQKENI. CDR3 amino acids: CASSPGLGTDTQYF. Written as DNA, the CDR3 is TGTGCCAGCTCACCCGGACTCGGCACAGATACGCAGTATTTT.